One and the same sample provided the 14 T cell receptor beta chains below, sequenced in a study of blood T cell dynamics during melanoma immunotherapy. Only in-frame clones appear in the TCRdb table, and some are missing; sequencing was by immunoSEQ multiplex PCR. Seen here are about 6,000 clones, roughly 78% observed once, and the top ten hold about 33%. Indicated time point: week 3, after first cycle of checkpoint inhibitor. This material consisted of blood, taken from a patient treated with checkpoint blockade. Receptor source: a human donor with melanoma.

In this sample, this clone turned up once. The chain employs TRBV18 and TRBJ1-3, with 8 bases lining up with TRBD1. V shed 2 bases and J 7 bases; nucleotides not matched to a gene: 4. The CDR3 is 14 residues long. Germline CDR1 KGHSH, CDR2 LQKENI. The CDR3 DNA reads TGTGCCAGCTCACCAACCAGACAGGGGAACACCATATATTTT. Residues: CASSPTRQGNTIYF.

V is TRBV30 and J is TRBJ1-1; the D gene is possibly TRBD1 (6 bases). V was pared by 5 bases and J by 4 bases, with 11 bases between. The germline V gene encodes CDR1 GTSNPN and CDR2 SVGIG (reference sequence). The CDR3 runs 12 residues. CDR3 region: CAWPTGSTEAFF. The CDR3 DNA reads as TGTGCCTGGCCCACAGGGAGCACTGAAGCTTTCTTT.

The chain carries TRBV6-1 and TRBJ2-7; D is possibly TRBD2 (6 bases). The V and J ends lost 10 bases and 4 bases respectively, with 14 bases between them. This CDR3 region has 12 residues. The germline gives CDR1 MNHNS, CDR2 SASEGT. CDR3 DNA: TGTGCCACCTCGGGACTTGAATACGAGCAGTACTTC. Residues: CATSGLEYEQYF.

This clone has only one observation. This chain joins TRBV4-3 and TRBJ2-7, with TRBD1 matching 7 bases. The germline V gene encodes CDR1 LGHNA and CDR2 YSLEER. The CDR3 is 16 residues long. V lost 1 base, J lost 5 bases, and 11 bases stayed unmatched. As DNA, the CDR3 is TGCGCCAGCAGCCAAGCTCCCCACAGGGGATTACACGAGCAGTACTTC. As protein: CASSQAPHRGLHEQYF.

DNA of the CDR3: TGTGCCAGCAGTGAACAGGCGAACACTGAAGCTTTCTTT. This translates into CASSEQANTEAFF. The chain is built from TRBV2 and TRBJ1-1; D remains unclear. The V gene lost 2 bases and the J gene lost 1 base, with 5 bases spanning the gap. Germline values: CDR1 SNHLY, CDR2 FYNNEI. The CDR3 is made up of 13 amino acids.

This rearrangement joins TRBV19 to TRBJ2-7, with 7 bases fitting TRBD1. This CDR3 spans 15 amino acids. V shed 3 bases, J shed 2 bases, and the junction held 7 bases outside the gene matches. The germline gives CDR1 LNHDA, CDR2 SQIVND (reference sequence). The CDR3 here is CASSIRTGATYEQYF. CDR3 sequence (DNA): TGTGCCAGTAGTATCAGGACAGGCGCAACCTACGAGCAGTACTTC.

The J gene is TRBJ2-7, the V gene TRBV6-5; possible D gene TRBD1, 6 bases. The CDR3 runs to 13 residues. CDR1 is MNHEY, CDR2 SVGAGI, per germline. V lost 0 bases and J 7 bases, leaving 10 bases between the germline ends. The CDR3 sequence is CASSYSIRGEQYF. The CDR3 coding sequence is TGTGCCAGCAGTTACTCGATCAGGGGAGAGCAGTACTTC.

The genes are TRBV27 and TRBJ2-5; no clear D. This CDR3 comprises 16 residues. Germline V gives CDR1 MNHEY, CDR2 SMNVEV (reference sequence). V lost 4 bases, J lost 5 bases, and 20 bases lay in between. CDR3 amino acids: CASSSLTRPSDETQYF. Written as DNA, the CDR3 is TGTGCCAGCAGTTCACTCACGAGACCCAGCGACGAGACCCAGTACTTC.

This rearrangement joins TRBV7-2 to TRBJ1-4; tentatively, D is TRBD1 (5 bases). V gave up 2 bases and J gave up 5 bases, with 15 bases separating them. Germline CDR1 is SGHTA and CDR2 is FQGNSA. CDR3 size: 16 residues. In nucleotides, the CDR3 is TGTGCCAGCAGCTTAAGAAGGGGCGCAGGGAATGAAAAACTGTTTTTT. Protein product: CASSLRRGAGNEKLFF.

The chain uses TRBV5-1 and TRBJ2-1, with 8 positions matching TRBD2. After removal of 2 bases from V and 1 base from J, the junction contained 2 bases not matched to a gene. The CDR3 extends over 15 amino acids. Looked up from germline, CDR1 is SGHRS and CDR2 is YFSETQ. The CDR3 protein is CASSLLADSYNEQFF. In DNA, the CDR3 is TGCGCCAGCAGCTTACTAGCGGATTCCTACAATGAGCAGTTCTTC.

V gene TRBV5-1 combines with J gene TRBJ2-5; 7 bases map to TRBD1. The CDR3 totals 14 residues. Trimming took 2 bases from V and 5 from J; bases not matched to a gene: 6. Germline V lookup: CDR1 SGHRS, CDR2 YFSETQ. The CDR3 loop reads CASSFQGGGETQYF. DNA of the CDR3: TGCGCCAGCAGCTTCCAAGGGGGCGGGGAGACCCAGTACTTC.

This chain uses TRBV25-1 with TRBJ2-3; D gene uncertain. Germline-derived CDR1 and CDR2 are MGHDK and SYGVNS. V gave up 4 bases and J gave up 7 bases, with 6 bases separating them. The CDR3 is 11 amino acids. CDR3 protein: CASSVQYTQYF. The CDR3 DNA reads as TGTGCCAGCAGTGTACAATATACGCAGTATTTT. Based on the CDR3 plus reference TRBV25-1 and TRBJ2-3, the full variable domain is EADIYQTPRYLVIGTGKKITLECSQTMGHDKMYWYQQDPGMELHLIHYSYGVNSTEKGDLSSESTVSRIRTEHFPLTLESARPSHTSQYLCASSVQYTQYFGPGTRLTVL.

This chain uses TRBV6-1 with TRBJ2-5; D gene unclear. The V gene's germline CDR1 is MNHNS and CDR2 SASEGT. The CDR3 consists of 14 residues. V was shortened by 2 bases and J by 2 bases, with 9 bases between the two germline ends. The CDR3 coding sequence is TGTGCCAGCAGTGAATGGGCAGAGCAAGAGACCCAGTACTTC. Encoded protein: CASSEWAEQETQYF.

The genes are TRBV11-3 and TRBJ2-3; D may be TRBD1 or TRBD2 (5 bases each). Germline CDR1 reads SGHNT; CDR2 reads YENEEA. The CDR3 runs 16 residues. V lost 1 base and J lost 6, with 17 bases in between. The CDR3: CASSLGSGTGRDTQYF. DNA of the CDR3: TGTGCCAGCAGCTTAGGGTCCGGGACGGGGCGTGATACGCAGTATTTT. Based on the CDR3 plus reference TRBV11-3 and TRBJ2-3, the full variable domain is EAGVVQSPRYKIIEKKQPVAFWCNPISGHNTLYWYLQNLGQGPELLIRYENEEAVDDSQLPKDRFSAERLKGVDSTLKIQPAELGDSAVYLCASSLGSGTGRDTQYFGPGTRLTVL.